The T cell receptor (beta chain) under discussion was sequenced for a study of blood T cells in healthy people across ages (dated by TCRdb to between 2014 and 2017). As for the study more broadly: Template switching captured roughly one uniquely barcoded TCR beta cDNA molecule per two T cells in model experiments. To track age-related changes in TCR beta repertoire diversity, the study relied on deep sequencing normalized with unique cDNA molecular identifiers. Donors were grouped into four age groups: young (average 16 years), middle-aged (39), aged (roughly 62) and long-lived (about 82). To avoid experimental bias, donors of different ages were randomly spread across the sequencing lanes. Two additional independent replicas of 1 million unique cDNA reads from the same blood draw were analyzed for two donors (one aged 18 to 30 and one aged 80 or older). The investigation overall reported the following: Because the CMV infection status of the donors was unknown, age-related changes in expanded clonotypes may potentially have been confounded. Compared with the aged group, more naive CD4+ T cells, fewer expanded clones and increased TCR diversity were shown by the long-lived group, suggesting age selection. Observed TCR beta diversity correlated strongly with the percentage of naive T cells measured by flow cytometry. Estimates of total diversity from one million sequenced T cells were regarded as lower bounds and underestimates. As age increased, observed TCR beta diversity per million T cells dropped in a roughly linear way, and a significant reduction was already evident by age about 40. Conclusive comparison of naive and antigen-experienced compartments was prevented by the profiling of bulk unsorted PBMCs.

To prepare the library, 5' RACE was applied. TCRdb names Illumina HiSeq 2500 as the instrument used. A second PCR of roughly 6 to 11 cycles was run with a J-beta primer mix and a sample-barcoded 5' primer. A unique molecular identifier was introduced onto each TCR beta cDNA molecule by a template-switch 5' adaptor carrying 12 random nucleotides. Each sample yielded at least 3 million CDR3-containing paired-end reads. First-strand cDNA was synthesized from all RNA with the Mint cDNA synthesis kit, primed by a TRBC-specific oligonucleotide. After uracil-DNA glycosylase treatment, a first 18-cycle PCR used universal primers M1SS and BC2_uni_R on all cDNA. The source study handled its data this way. For normalization, 1 million high-quality reads, each with a distinct molecular identifier, were randomly selected from each sample. Instead of being binned into consensus sequences, reads that shared molecular identifiers were thrown out. MiTCR, set to a Q25 quality threshold and the strictest error-elimination algorithm, was used for CDR3 identification, clonotype clustering and error correction. A nonparametric unseen species model using Euler transformation provided a lower-bound estimate of total TCR beta diversity. TCRdb reprocessed the public reads (quality trimming at Q25 with fastp, clone calling with MiXCR) and kept in-frame beta chains. Each record represents a unique CDR3 protein, reported with the most common genes and DNA among its rows. Clone size and V and J calls follow TCRdb, not the original study. Within this sample are roughly 2 million distinct CDR3 sequences, with around 50% of them counted one time only. Less than 2.5% of the sample is held by the ten biggest clonotypes.

Donors were a few dozen systemically healthy Caucasian individuals from Russia aged roughly 6 to 90 years. Each donor gave ten milliliters of peripheral blood, collected into EDTA-treated Vacutainer tubes. Ficoll-Paque density-gradient centrifugation was used to isolate PBMCs, with at least 6 million per sample. Trizol reagent was used to extract total RNA from the PBMCs, yielding at least 5.5 micrograms per sample. For every donor, an aliquot of PBMCs went through flow cytometry to measure the percentages of naive CD45RAhigh/CD27high T cells. About this clonotype itself: Its target antigen remains unknown. No much larger clone exists at a distance of one base, and base qualities are not known.

The germline V gene sets CDR1 to SQVTM and CDR2 to ANQGSEA. Trimming costs V 4 bases and J 7 bases, and their ends lie 11 bases apart. From the cysteine up to the phenylalanine, the CDR3 has a length of 12 residues. Just the 36-base CDR3 DNA is kept, in frame starting at base 1. The chain is encoded by TRBV29-1 joined to TRBJ1-5; 6 matching bases give a weak D call of TRBD1. Sequencing was done on a sample of blood. The sequence derives from a woman between 40 and 55 years old in good health. The encoded CDR3 is CSVGEGDQPQHF. At the DNA level, the sequence is TGCAGCGTTGGAGAGGGGGACCAGCCCCAGCATTTT.